This TCR beta chain was identified during a study of T cells in Graves' hyperthyroidism and ophthalmopathy. Researchers amplified the TCR beta CDR3 regions from RNA transcripts. The TCR CDR3 first-round RT-PCR relied on the HTBI primer set. TCRdb passed the multiplex PCR reads through MiXCR, listing each CDR3 protein once. The table records about 700,000 distinct CDR3 sequences, around 15% of them present only once. In making diagnoses, clinical symptoms, serum thyroxine and TRAb, thyroid ultrasound and orbital computed tomography were all used. CDR3 size: 12 residues. V lost 3 bases, J lost 6 bases, and 12 bases lay in between. The germline V gene has CDR1 GTSNPN and CDR2 SVGIG (reference sequence).

The source of this sequence is a woman aged 18 to 35 with Graves' hyperthyroidism. Material: blood. The chain has TRBV30 and TRBJ2-7; no definite D call. CDR3 coding DNA: TGTGCCTGGAGCGACAATCTATCCGAGCAGTACTTC. This encodes CAWSDNLSEQYF.